One and the same sample provided the 7 T cell receptor beta chains below, sequenced in a study of CD8 T cells in ankylosing spondylitis. Study-wide points: Made up of eight highly homologous variants, a TCR beta motif appeared characteristic of ankylosing spondylitis blood.

MiXCR, run by TCRdb on the 5' RACE reads, gives a single entry per CDR3 protein. The table records hundreds of thousands of distinct CDR3 sequences, approximately 12% of them present only once. Antigens for these TCRs are unknown. The sequenced sample consisted of blood, either unsorted or a sorted T cell fraction (not recorded which). The receptors derive from a male donor with ankylosing spondylitis.

In this sample, this clonotype turned up a few times. The chain has TRBV29-1 and TRBJ2-3; D possibly uses TRBD1 or TRBD2 (6 bases each). The ends were cut back, 6 bases at V and 10 bases at J, with 17 bases in the middle. The CDR3 sequence is 12 residues long. The V gene's germline CDR1 is SQVTM and CDR2 ANQGSEA. This chain's CDR3 is CSVPTGAAAQYF. For the CDR3, the DNA is TGCAGCGTCCCGACGGGGGCAGCGGCGCAGTATTTT.

At least ten counts were recorded for this clonotype. The V call is TRBV7-2, the J call TRBJ1-1; the D gene is possibly TRBD1 (5 bases). The CDR3 has 14 amino acids. The V gene lost 5 bases and the J gene lost 1 base, with 11 bases spanning the gap. CDR1 and CDR2 from the germline V gene are SGHTA and FQGNSA. The CDR3 DNA is TGTGCCAGCAGCCCCCAAGGGGAGAACACTGAAGCTTTCTTT. Amino acid sequence: CASSPQGENTEAFF.

The CDR3 loop is CASSLGPAGVRNEQFF. CDR3 nucleotides: TGTGCCAGCAGCTTAGGCCCAGCGGGAGTGCGGAATGAGCAGTTCTTC. The chain links TRBV11-2 to TRBJ2-1; 8 positions agree with TRBD2. CDR1 and CDR2 from the germline V gene are SGHAT and FQNNGV. V shed 1 base and J 7 bases; nucleotides not matched to a gene: 9. The CDR3 has 16 residues.

V and J are TRBV10-2 and TRBJ2-7; 8 positions agree with TRBD1. J lost 3 bases, V lost 4 bases, and 8 bases had no gene match. The CDR3 extends over 15 amino acids. Germline loops: CDR1 WSHSY, CDR2 SAAADI. CDR3 sequence: CASSVRGDRGYEQYF. The CDR3 DNA follows: TGCGCCAGCAGTGTCCGCGGAGACAGGGGCTACGAGCAGTACTTC.

This clonotype was seen a few times. This chain uses TRBV18 with TRBJ2-5; D remains unclear. The CDR3 runs to 15 residues. Germline CDR1 is KGHSH and CDR2 is LQKENI. V was cut by 3 bases and J by 1 base, with 12 bases left in between. The CDR3 region has the DNA TGTGCCAGCTCACCCTCGCGAAAGCTCCAAGAGACCCAGTACTTC. Translation gives CASSPSRKLQETQYF.

The chain links TRBV7-9 to TRBJ2-1; 7 bases line up with TRBD2. In germline, CDR1 is SEHNR, CDR2 FQNEAQ (reference sequence). Germline trimming cut 5 bases from V and 7 bases from J; bases unmatched to any gene: 11. This CDR3 comprises 15 residues. CDR3 DNA sequence: TGTGCCAGCAGCACCCCTACTAGCGAAGGGAATGAGCAGTTCTTC. Protein sequence: CASSTPTSEGNEQFF.

There are many counts of this clonotype. The rearrangement uses TRBV6-5 and TRBJ1-2; maybe TRBD1 (5 bases). CDR1 is MNHEY, CDR2 SVGAGI, per germline. Trimming cost V 0 bases and J 4 bases, with 9 bases left between them. There are 14 residues in the CDR3. The CDR3 region is CASSYSGDTYGYTF. The CDR3 nucleotides are TGTGCCAGCAGTTACTCGGGGGATACCTATGGCTACACCTTC.